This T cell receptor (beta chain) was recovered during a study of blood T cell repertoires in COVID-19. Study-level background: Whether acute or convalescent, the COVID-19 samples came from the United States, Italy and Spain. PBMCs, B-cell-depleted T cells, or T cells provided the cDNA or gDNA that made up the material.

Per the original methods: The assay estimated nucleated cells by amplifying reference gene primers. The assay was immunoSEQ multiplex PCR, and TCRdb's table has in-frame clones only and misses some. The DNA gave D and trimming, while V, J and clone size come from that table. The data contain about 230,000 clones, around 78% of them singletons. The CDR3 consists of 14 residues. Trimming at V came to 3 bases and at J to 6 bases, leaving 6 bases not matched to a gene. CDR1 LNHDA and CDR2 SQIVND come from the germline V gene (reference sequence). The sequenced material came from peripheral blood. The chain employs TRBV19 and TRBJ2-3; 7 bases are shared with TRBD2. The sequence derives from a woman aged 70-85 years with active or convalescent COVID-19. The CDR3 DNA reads TGTGCCAGTAGTATTCTAGCGGCCGGGGATACGCAGTATTTT. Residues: CASSILAAGDTQYF.